This note documents a single TCR beta chain sequence. Its antigen is as yet unknown. This sample is drawn from a study of T cell responses to AZD1222 COVID-19 vaccine. Study conclusions and caveats: Increased Spike-specific TCR breadth and depth were observed after two AZD1222 doses. Females outnumbered males among donors, who were mostly white British; clonal diversity was possibly underestimated.

The assay was immunoSEQ multiplex PCR, and TCRdb's table has in-frame clones only and misses some. Seen here are fewer than 90,000 clones, around nine tenths observed once, and the top ten hold approximately 10%. V lost 3 bases and J lost 4, with 15 bases in between. Germline-derived CDR1 and CDR2 are LNHDA and SQIVND (reference sequence). The CDR3 has 15 amino acids. This material consisted of peripheral blood, taken 28 days after the second AZD1222 dose. This chain links TRBV19 with TRBJ1-2; D may be TRBD1 (6 bases). The sequence was collected from an adult who received the AZD1222 COVID-19 vaccine. The CDR3 DNA reads TGTGCCAGTAGTATGGCCGGCGGAGGGGGCTATGGCTACACCTTC. Translated: CASSMAGGGGYGYTF.